Sequencing of this T cell receptor beta chain was carried out in a study of identical twins. TCRdb re-called the 5' RACE reads with MiXCR, one entry per CDR3 protein. Among 450,000 to 600,000 distinct CDR3 sequences, 20% to 25% were seen once, and the ten largest hold 0.45% to 0.5%. The germline V gene encodes CDR1 KGHDR and CDR2 SFDVKD. Germline trimming cut 6 bases from V and 4 bases from J; bases unmatched to any gene: 15. CDR3 length equals 18 residues. The data also belong to a second study, concerning yellow fever vaccine responses in identical twins.

The receptor's source is a woman aged 18 to 35 in good health. J is TRBJ2-1 and V is TRBV24-1; 9 nucleotides agree with TRBD2. Sequenced: CD4+ T cells sorted from blood. CDR3 sequence: CATSNLAGRPSAYNEQFF. CDR3 sequence (DNA): TGTGCCACCAGTAACCTAGCGGGAAGACCCTCCGCTTACAATGAGCAGTTCTTC.